This TCR beta chain was found in a study of T cell repertoires in cytomegalovirus infection. Study-level information: Public TCR beta signatures provided an indication of both CMV infection and a matching HLA type. Overall study results and limits: Cumulative public TCR beta family frequency identified CMV carriers with the relevant HLA. Ex vivo responses were dominated by HLA-C-restricted CMV-specific TCR beta clonotypes.

This clonotype was seen ten or more times. Its target is not known. Trimming took 0 bases from V and 4 from J; bases not matched to a gene: 7. Germline values: CDR1 MGHRA, CDR2 YSYEKL. The CDR3 is 16 residues long. TCRdb used MiXCR to reprocess the reads, holding one entry per CDR3 protein. The sample records about 60,000 distinct CDR3 sequences, about 30% being singletons. The sample was PBMCs, sequenced either directly or after in vitro stimulation (not recorded which). The sequence was obtained from a human donor in good health (CMV status not recorded). Some clones in this sample may be carry-over from other donors' samples. This rearrangement joins TRBV4-1 to TRBJ1-2; 8 bases match TRBD1. In DNA, the CDR3 is TGCGCCAGCAGCCAAGAGGGTCAGGGGGCAGGCTATGGCTACACCTTC. Translated, it gives CASSQEGQGAGYGYTF.